This T cell receptor (beta chain) was captured in a study of a mutant IDH1 vaccine in newly diagnosed glioma (dated by TCRdb to the early 2020s). As for the study more broadly: Vaccination was initiated 4-6 weeks after radiotherapy alone, or concurrently with temozolomide cycles in the chemotherapy-containing groups. Of the approximately 35 treated patients, about 62% were male and around 40% were female, and a mean age of roughly 40 years was recorded. Prior to enrollment, patients had been given standard therapy consisting of radiotherapy alone, temozolomide alone, or radiochemotherapy with temozolomide, with the combination given to most patients. Visit V12 was the week-35 safety follow-up and visit V13 was the week-47 end of study. Peripheral blood samples were drawn at six visits, namely V03 (baseline), V05, V07, V10, V12 and V13. Longitudinal TCRB deep sequencing was done for 25 treated patients, wherever samples were available for exploratory analyses.

On this clone: What antigen it recognizes has not been identified. Base qualities are missing; no much larger clone stands one base away.

The method was the immunoSEQ multiplex PCR assay. Following the manufacturer's protocol, the hsTCRB Kit was used to amplify rearranged TCR beta chain sequences. Sequencing of TCRB libraries was carried out on an Illumina MiSeq. In the authors' own workflow: The kit vendor's proprietary platform handled demultiplexing, trimming and gene mapping. The table comes from immuneACCESS by way of TCRdb, which keeps in-frame sequences with V and J called. Part of the clones is missing from these tables; in studies checked, under half for an unresolved V gene and the rest for unknown reasons. From that table come the V and J calls and clone size; the DNA was used to work out D and trimming. The sample table contains tens of thousands of clones; only one count was recorded for roughly four fifths of them. The ten largest account for more than 3% of the sample. The paper's findings and limits, for the study overall: Pseudoprogression seemed to be unrelated to changes in the top peripheral T cell clonotypes found by TCRB sequencing. Immune responses induced by the vaccine were seen in 90% to 95% of patients across multiple MHC alleles. According to the authors, sample limitations meant that analyses of patient blood samples could not be reproduced. Selection of PBMC samples for TCRB deep sequencing was based on availability.

The sample's time point, from its label and the paper: week 47, end of study. Every vaccine dose consisted of 300 ug of a 20-mer mutant IDH1 peptide in Montanide, administered subcutaneously together with topical imiquimod. Across visits V03 through V10, patients got a total of eight vaccinations, given in weeks 1, 3, 5, 7, 11, 15, 19 and 23. Newly diagnosed WHO grade 3 or 4 IDH1-mutant astrocytomas showing loss of nuclear ATRX were present in the donors. The samples were drawn from NOA16, a multicentre, single-arm, open-label phase I trial in Germany that tested a mutant IDH1 peptide vaccine in humans for the first time. The DNeasy Blood and Tissue Kit was used to extract genomic DNA from EDTA blood for TCRB sequencing. The TCR comes from a woman aged 45-60 years with glioma. The sequencing here drew on PBMCs, taken from a glioma patient whose treatment included an IDH1 peptide vaccine.

The encoded CDR3 is CASSVQGIETQYF. The base sequence is TGTGCCAGCAGCGTACAGGGCATAGAGACCCAGTACTTC. The rearranged chain carries TRBV7-3 and TRBJ2-5; TRBD1 is possibly the D segment (6 matching bases). The germline V gene gives CDR1 as SGHTA and CDR2 as FQGTGA. The cysteine opens and the phenylalanine closes a CDR3 of 13 amino acids. Only the CDR3 DNA stays, 39 bases, in frame from base 1. Relative to germline, V is 5 bases shorter and J is 4 bases shorter, with 11 bases between their ends.